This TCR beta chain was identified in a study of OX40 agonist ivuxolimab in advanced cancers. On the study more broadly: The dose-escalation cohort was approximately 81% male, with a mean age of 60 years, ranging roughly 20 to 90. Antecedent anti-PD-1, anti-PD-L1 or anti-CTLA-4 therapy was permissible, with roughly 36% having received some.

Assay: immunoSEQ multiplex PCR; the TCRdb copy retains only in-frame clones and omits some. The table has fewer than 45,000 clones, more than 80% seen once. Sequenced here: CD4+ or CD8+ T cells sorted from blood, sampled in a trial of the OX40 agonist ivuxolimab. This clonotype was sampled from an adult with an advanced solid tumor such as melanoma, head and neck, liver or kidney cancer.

CDR3: CASSLLGQAVLGETQYF. CDR3 coding DNA: TGTGCCAGCAGTTTATTAGGACAGGCGGTCTTAGGGGAGACCCAGTACTTC. The chain combines TRBV28 with TRBJ2-5; 7 nucleotides align to TRBD1. The CDR3 extends over 17 amino acids. The germline V gene has CDR1 MDHEN and CDR2 SYDVKM. Germline trimming cut 1 base from V and 5 bases from J; bases unmatched to any gene: 13.